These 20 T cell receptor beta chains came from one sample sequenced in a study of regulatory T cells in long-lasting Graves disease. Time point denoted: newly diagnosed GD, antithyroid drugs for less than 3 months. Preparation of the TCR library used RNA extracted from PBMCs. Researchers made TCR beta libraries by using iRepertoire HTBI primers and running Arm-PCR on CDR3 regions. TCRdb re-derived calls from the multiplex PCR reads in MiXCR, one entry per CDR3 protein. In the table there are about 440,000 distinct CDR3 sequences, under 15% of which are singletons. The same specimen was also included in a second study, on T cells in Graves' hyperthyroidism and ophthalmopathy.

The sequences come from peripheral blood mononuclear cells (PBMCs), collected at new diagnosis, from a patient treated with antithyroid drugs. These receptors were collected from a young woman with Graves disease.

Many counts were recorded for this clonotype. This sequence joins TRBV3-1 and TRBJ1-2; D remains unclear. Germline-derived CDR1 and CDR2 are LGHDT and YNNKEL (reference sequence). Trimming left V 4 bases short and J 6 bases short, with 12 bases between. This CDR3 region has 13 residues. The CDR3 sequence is CASSLGLPDGYTF. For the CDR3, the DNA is TGTGCCAGCAGCCTCGGACTGCCTGATGGCTACACCTTC.

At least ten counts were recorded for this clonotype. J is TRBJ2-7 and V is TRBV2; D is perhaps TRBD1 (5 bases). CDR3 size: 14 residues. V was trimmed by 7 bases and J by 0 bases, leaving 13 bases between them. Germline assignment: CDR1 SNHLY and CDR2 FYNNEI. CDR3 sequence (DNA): TGTGCCAGCATCACAGGATTTAGCTCCTACGAGCAGTACTTC. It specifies CASITGFSSYEQYF.

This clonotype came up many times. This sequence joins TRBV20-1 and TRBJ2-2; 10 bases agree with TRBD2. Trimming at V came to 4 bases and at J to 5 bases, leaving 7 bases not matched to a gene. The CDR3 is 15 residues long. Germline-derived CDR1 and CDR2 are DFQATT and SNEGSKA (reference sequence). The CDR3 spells CSATPSGSFTGELFF. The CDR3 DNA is TGCAGTGCTACCCCTAGCGGGAGTTTTACCGGGGAGCTGTTTTTT.

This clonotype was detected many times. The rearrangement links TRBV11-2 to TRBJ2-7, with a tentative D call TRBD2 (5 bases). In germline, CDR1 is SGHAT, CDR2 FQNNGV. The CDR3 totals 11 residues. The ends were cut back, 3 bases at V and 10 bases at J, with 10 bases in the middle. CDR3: CASSFRTGQYF. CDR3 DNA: TGTGCCAGCAGCTTTCGGACGGGACAGTACTTC. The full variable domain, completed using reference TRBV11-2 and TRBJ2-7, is EAGVAQSPRYKIIEKRQSVAFWCNPISGHATLYWYQQILGQGPKLLIQFQNNGVVDDSQLPKDRFSAERLKGVDSTLKIQPAKLEDSAVYLCASSFRTGQYFGPGTRLTVT.

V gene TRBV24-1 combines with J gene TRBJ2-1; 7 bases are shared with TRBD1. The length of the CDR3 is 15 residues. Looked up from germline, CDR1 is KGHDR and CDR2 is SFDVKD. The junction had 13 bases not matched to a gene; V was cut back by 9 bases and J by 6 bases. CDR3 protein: CATGLQGSVFNEQFF. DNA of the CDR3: TGTGCCACCGGATTACAGGGGTCGGTATTCAATGAGCAGTTCTTC.

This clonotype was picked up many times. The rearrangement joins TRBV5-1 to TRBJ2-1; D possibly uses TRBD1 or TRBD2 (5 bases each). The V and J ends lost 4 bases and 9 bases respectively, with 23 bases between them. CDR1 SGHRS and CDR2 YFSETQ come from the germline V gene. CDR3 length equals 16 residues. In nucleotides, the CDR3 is TGCGCCAGCAGCCTCAGAGAAGGGAGCGGTAGGGGTGAGCAGTTCTTC. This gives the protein CASSLREGSGRGEQFF.

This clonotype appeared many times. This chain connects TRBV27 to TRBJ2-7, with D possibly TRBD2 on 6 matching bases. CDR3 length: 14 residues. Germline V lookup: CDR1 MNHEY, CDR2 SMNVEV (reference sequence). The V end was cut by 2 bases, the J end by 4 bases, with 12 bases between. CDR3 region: CASSLRELGYEQYF. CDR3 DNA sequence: TGTGCCAGCAGTTTACGGGAGTTGGGTTACGAGCAGTACTTC.

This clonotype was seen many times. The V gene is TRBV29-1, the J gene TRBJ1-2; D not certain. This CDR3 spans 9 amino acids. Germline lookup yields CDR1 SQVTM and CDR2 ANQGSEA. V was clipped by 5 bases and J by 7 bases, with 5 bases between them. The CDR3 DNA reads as TGCAGCGTTTCAGGTGGCTACACCTTC. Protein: CSVSGGYTF.

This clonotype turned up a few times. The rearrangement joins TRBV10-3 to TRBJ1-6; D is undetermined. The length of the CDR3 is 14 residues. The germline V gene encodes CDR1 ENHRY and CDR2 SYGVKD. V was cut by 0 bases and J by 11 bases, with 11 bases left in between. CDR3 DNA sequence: TGTGCCATCAGTGAGTCGGCCGATCGCGCACCCCTCCACTTT. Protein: CAISESADRAPLHF.

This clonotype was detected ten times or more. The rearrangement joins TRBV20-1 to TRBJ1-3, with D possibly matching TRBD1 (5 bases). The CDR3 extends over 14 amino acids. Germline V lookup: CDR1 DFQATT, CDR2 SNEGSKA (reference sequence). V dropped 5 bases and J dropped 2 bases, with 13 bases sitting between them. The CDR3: CSALRGVAGNTIYF. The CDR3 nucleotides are TGCAGTGCTCTGCGGGGGGTGGCTGGAAACACCATATATTTT.

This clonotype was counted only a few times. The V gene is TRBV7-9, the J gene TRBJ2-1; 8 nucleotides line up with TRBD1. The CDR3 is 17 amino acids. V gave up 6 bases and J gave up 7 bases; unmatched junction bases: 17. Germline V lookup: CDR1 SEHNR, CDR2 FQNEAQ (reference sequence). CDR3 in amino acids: CASSPKGAGQVWNEQFF. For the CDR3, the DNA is TGTGCCAGCAGTCCTAAGGGGGCGGGACAGGTTTGGAATGAGCAGTTCTTC.

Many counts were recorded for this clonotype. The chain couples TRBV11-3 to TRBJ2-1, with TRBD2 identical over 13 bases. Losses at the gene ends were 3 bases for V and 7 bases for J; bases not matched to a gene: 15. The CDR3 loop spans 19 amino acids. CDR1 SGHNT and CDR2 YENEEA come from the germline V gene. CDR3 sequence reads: CASSFQPLVGTSGINEQFF. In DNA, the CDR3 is TGTGCCAGCAGCTTCCAACCCCTCGTTGGGACTAGCGGGATTAATGAGCAGTTCTTC.

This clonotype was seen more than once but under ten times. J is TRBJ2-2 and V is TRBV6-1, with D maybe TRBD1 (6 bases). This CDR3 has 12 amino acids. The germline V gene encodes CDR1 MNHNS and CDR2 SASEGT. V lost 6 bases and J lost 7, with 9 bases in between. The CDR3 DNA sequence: TGTGCCAGCAGATCGGACAGCGGGGAGCTGTTTTTT. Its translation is CASRSDSGELFF.

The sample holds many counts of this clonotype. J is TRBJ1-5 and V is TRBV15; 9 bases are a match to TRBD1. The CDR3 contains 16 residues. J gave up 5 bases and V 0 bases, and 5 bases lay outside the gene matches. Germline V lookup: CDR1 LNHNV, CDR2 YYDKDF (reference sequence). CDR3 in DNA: TGTGCCACCAGCAGAGACGGGACAGGGTTTGATCAGCCCCAGCATTTT. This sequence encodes CATSRDGTGFDQPQHF.

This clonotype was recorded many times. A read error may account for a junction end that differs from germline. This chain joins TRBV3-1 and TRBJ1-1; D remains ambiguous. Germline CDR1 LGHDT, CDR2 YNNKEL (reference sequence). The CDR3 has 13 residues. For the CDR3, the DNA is TGCGCCAGCAGCTTGGTGGCAGCCACTGAAGCTTTCTTT. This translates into CASSLVAATEAFF. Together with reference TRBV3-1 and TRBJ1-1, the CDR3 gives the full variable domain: DTAVSQTPKYLVTQMGNDKSIKCEQNLGHDTMYWYKQDSKKFLKIMFSYNNKELIINETVPNRFSPKSPDKAHLNLHINSLELGDSAVYFCASSLVAATEAFFGQGTRLTVV.

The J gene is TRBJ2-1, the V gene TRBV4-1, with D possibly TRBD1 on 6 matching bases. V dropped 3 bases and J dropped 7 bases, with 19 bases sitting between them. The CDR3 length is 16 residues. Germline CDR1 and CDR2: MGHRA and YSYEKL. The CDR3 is CASSQLGGPVGNEQFF. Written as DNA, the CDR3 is TGCGCCAGCAGCCAGTTAGGGGGACCTGTTGGTAATGAGCAGTTCTTC.

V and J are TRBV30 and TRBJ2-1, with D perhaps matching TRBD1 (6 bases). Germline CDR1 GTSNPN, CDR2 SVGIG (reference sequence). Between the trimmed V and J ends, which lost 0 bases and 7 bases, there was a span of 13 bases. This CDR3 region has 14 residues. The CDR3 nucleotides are TGTGCCTGGAGTGTAGGAGCGAGGGGGAATGAGCAGTTCTTC. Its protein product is CAWSVGARGNEQFF.

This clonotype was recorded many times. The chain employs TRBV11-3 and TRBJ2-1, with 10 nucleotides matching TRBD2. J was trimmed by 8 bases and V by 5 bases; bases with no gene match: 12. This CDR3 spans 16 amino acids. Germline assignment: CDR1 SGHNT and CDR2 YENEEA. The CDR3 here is CASSRGTSVSSDEQFF. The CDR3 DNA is TGTGCCAGCAGCAGAGGGACTAGCGTATCGTCCGATGAGCAGTTCTTC. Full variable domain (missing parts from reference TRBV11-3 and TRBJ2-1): EAGVVQSPRYKIIEKKQPVAFWCNPISGHNTLYWYLQNLGQGPELLIRYENEEAVDDSQLPKDRFSAERLKGVDSTLKIQPAELGDSAVYLCASSRGTSVSSDEQFFGPGTRLTVL.

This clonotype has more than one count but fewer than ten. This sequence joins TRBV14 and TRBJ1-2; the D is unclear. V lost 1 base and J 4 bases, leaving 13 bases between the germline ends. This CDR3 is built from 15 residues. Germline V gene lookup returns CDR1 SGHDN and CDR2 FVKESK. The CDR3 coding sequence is TGTGCCAGCAGCCAAGGATCAGGATTGGGCTATGGCTACACCTTC. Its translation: CASSQGSGLGYGYTF.

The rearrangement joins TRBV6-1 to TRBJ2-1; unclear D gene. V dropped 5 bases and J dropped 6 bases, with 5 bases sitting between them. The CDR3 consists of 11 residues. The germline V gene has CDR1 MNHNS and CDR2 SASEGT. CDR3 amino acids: CASSLCNEQFF. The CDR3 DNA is TGTGCCAGCAGTCTCTGCAATGAGCAGTTCTTC.